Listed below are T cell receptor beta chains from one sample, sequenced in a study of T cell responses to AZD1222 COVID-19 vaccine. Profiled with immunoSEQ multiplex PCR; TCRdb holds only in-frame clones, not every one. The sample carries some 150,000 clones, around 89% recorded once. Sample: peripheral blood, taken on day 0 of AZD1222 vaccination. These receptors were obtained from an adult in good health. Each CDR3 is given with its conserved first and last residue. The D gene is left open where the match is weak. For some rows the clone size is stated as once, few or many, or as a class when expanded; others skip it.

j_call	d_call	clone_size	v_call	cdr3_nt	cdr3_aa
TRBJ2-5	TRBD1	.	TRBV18	TGTGCCAGCTCACCGTCCACCGGGACAGTCCAAGAGACCCAGTACTTC	CASSPSTGTVQETQYF
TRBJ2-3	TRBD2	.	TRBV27	TGTGCCAGCAATGCTCTAGCGGGAGGGCTGTCCGGTACGCAGTATTTT	CASNALAGGLSGTQYF
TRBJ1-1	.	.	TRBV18	TGTGCCAGCTCACCAGCGCAGGGAAGAGGGACTGAAGCTTTCTTT	CASSPAQGRGTEAFF
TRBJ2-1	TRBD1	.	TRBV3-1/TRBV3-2	TGTGCCAGCAGCCGATTGGCGGTAGGACAGGGAGTAGATGGAAATGAGCAGTTCTTC	CASSRLAVGQGVDGNEQFF
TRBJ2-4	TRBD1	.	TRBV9	TGTGCCAGCAGCGGGAGACAGGGAACCAAAAACATTCAGTACTTC	CASSGRQGTKNIQYF
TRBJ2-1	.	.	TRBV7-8	TGTGCCAGCAGCTCCCTGGGCGGGACCTACAATGAGCAGTTCTTC	CASSSLGGTYNEQFF
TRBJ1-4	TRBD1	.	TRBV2	TGTGCCAGCAATATCCAGGGGGGGAATGAAAAACTGTTTTTT	CASNIQGGNEKLFF
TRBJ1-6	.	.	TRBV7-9	TGTGCCAGCAGCCGTCCGAATTCACCCCTCCACTTT	CASSRPNSPLHF
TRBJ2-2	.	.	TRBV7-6	TGTGCCAGCAGCCGACAGCGGGCAGACACCGGGGAGCTGTTTTTT	CASSRQRADTGELFF
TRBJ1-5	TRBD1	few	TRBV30	TGTGCCTGGAGTGTCTCAGGGGGTAGGGCCCAGCATTTT	CAWSVSGGRAQHF
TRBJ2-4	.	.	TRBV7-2	TGTGCCAGCAGCCATAGCGGAGTAGCCAAAAACATTCAGTACTTC	CASSHSGVAKNIQYF
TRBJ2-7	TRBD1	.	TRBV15	TGTGCCACCAGCAGAGTGGGGACAGGTGGCCACGAGCAGTACTTC	CATSRVGTGGHEQYF
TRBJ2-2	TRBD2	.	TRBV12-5	TGTGCTAGCGGCGGCGGGGGGTACACCGGGGAGCTGTTTTTT	CASGGGGYTGELFF
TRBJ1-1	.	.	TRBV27	TGTGCCAGCAGTCTGAGGCGGGGGTGGGGGGACACTGAAGCTTTCTTT	CASSLRRGWGDTEAFF
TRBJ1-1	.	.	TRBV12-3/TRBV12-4	TGTGCCAGCAGTTCGGGGGGTACTGAAGCTTTCTTT	CASSSGGTEAFF
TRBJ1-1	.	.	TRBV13	TGTGCCAGCACTCACAGAAACACTGAAGCTTTCTTT	CASTHRNTEAFF
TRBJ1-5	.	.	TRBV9	TGTGCCAGCAGCGTAAGTGACTCAAACAATCAGCCCCAGCATTTT	CASSVSDSNNQPQHF
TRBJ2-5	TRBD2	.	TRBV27	TGTGCCAGCAGTCCCTCACTAGCGGGGTACCAAGAGACCCAGTACTTC	CASSPSLAGYQETQYF
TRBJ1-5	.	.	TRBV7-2	TGTGCCAGCAGCTCTTATAGCAATCAGCCCCAGCATTTT	CASSSYSNQPQHF
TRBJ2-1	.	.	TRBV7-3	TGTGCCAGCAGCTTAGCGGGGGCCTCCTACAATGAGCAGTTCTTC	CASSLAGASYNEQFF
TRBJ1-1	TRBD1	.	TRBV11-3	TGTGCCAGCAGCTTAGATTGGACAGGGGTAGACACTGAAGCTTTCTTT	CASSLDWTGVDTEAFF
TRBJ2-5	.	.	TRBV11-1	TGTGCCAGCAGCTTAGATTCGGACCAAGAGACCCAGTACTTC	CASSLDSDQETQYF
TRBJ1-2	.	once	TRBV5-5	TGTGCCAGCAGCTTGGTCAGGGGACTCGCTAACTATGGCTACACCTTC	CASSLVRGLANYGYTF
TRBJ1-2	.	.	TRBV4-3	TGCGCCAGCAGCCAAGCCCAGGGCGAGAACTATGGCTACACCTTC	CASSQAQGENYGYTF
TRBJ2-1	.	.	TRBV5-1	TGCGCCAGCAGCTTGACGGGGTGGAGGCAATCCCCCTACAATGAGCAGTTCTTC	CASSLTGWRQSPYNEQFF
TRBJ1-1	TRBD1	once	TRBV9	TGTGCCAGCAGCCCGACCTGGGGTACAGGGGACACTGAAGCTTTCTTT	CASSPTWGTGDTEAFF
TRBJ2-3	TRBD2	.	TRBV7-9	TGTGCCAGCAGCTTTACGGGGGGGCGCACAGATACGCAGTATTTT	CASSFTGGRTDTQYF
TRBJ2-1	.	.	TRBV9	TGTGCCAGCAGCGTAACAGGCCAGGGAATTGAGCAGTTCTTC	CASSVTGQGIEQFF
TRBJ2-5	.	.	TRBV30	TGTGCCTGGAGTGTACGGAAGCTTGGTGGGCGAGAGACCCAGTACTTC	CAWSVRKLGGRETQYF
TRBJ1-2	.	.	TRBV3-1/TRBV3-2	TGTGCCAGCAGCAAGGGACAAAGAGGACCCTATGGCTACACCTTC	CASSKGQRGPYGYTF
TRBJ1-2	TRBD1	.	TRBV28	TGTGCCAGCAGTGGACGACAGGGGTTCATTCATGGCTACACCTTC	CASSGRQGFIHGYTF
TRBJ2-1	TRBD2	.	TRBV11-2	TGTGCCAGCAGCCCTCGACTTACCCTAGCGGGAGGGCCCCCCAATGAGCAGTTCTTC	CASSPRLTLAGGPPNEQFF
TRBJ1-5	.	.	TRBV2	TGTGCCAGCAGTGAGGGAGGAGGGGTCCGAGATCAGCCCCAGCATTTT	CASSEGGGVRDQPQHF
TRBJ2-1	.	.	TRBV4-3	TGCGCCAGCAGCCAAGCGGCGCGGATCTCCTACAATGAGCAGTTCTTC	CASSQAARISYNEQFF
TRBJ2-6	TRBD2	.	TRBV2	TGTGCCAGCATCAGAAGCGGGGGGTCCTCTGGGGCCAACGTCCTGACTTTC	CASIRSGGSSGANVLTF
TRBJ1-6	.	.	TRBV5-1	TGCGCCAGCAGCCCGGAACAGGGAAGGGTTGGACCCCTCCACTTT	CASSPEQGRVGPLHF
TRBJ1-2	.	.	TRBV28	TGTGCCAGCAGTTTCCCCGAGAGGGTCGGGAGCTACACCTTC	CASSFPERVGSYTF
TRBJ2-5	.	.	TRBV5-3	TGTGCCAGAAGCTCGACGGGCCAAGAGACCCAGTACTTC	CARSSTGQETQYF
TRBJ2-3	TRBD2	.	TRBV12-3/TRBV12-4	TGTGCCAGCACCAGCGGGAAAACAGATACGCAGTATTTT	CASTSGKTDTQYF
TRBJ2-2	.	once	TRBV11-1	TGTGCCAGCAGCTTACAAGACACCGGGGAGCTGTTTTTT	CASSLQDTGELFF
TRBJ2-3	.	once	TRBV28	TGTGCCAGCAGTTCTCCAACAGCGGGTCCGAGCACAGATACGCAGTATTTT	CASSSPTAGPSTDTQYF
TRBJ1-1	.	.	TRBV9	TGTGCCAGCAGCGCTTGGGGAGACACTGAAGCTTTCTTT	CASSAWGDTEAFF
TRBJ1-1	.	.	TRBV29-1	TGCAGCGTCGACCTTGGCCTTGACACTGAAGCTTTCTTT	CSVDLGLDTEAFF
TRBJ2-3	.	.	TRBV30	TGTGCCTGGAGTACCACACGGACAGATACGCAGTATTTT	CAWSTTRTDTQYF
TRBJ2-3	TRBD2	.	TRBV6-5	TGTGCCAGCAGTTACAGCGGGGGCCTCAGCACAGATACGCAGTATTTT	CASSYSGGLSTDTQYF